This paragraph reports one T cell receptor (beta chain). The antigen is unknown. Trimming pared 5 bases from V and 2 bases from J, leaving 10 bases between. CDR1 and CDR2 from the germline V gene are MNHEY and SMNVEV (reference sequence). The CDR3 sequence is 15 residues long. This sample was taken from a study of blood T cells in healthy people across ages. Broader study findings: It was the long-lived donors that had more naive CD4+ cells and higher diversity than aged donors.

A sample-barcoded 5' primer and a J-beta primer mix were used in a second PCR of roughly 7 to 11 cycles. TCRdb processed the 5' RACE reads anew with MiXCR; each CDR3 protein has one entry. The sample shows 700,000 to 900,000 distinct CDR3 sequences, about 48% of them seen only once. The chain employs TRBV27 and TRBJ1-6; D is possibly TRBD1 (5 bases). Sample: blood. The receptor was derived from a man older than 75 in good health. The CDR3 DNA reads as TGTGCCAGCAGTCTGCAGGGTACCTATAATTCACCCCTCCACTTT. Amino acid sequence: CASSLQGTYNSPLHF.